This T cell receptor (beta chain) derives from a study of T cell responses to AZD1222 COVID-19 vaccine. CDR1 and CDR2 from the germline V gene are WSHSY and SAAADI. V lost 6 bases and J lost 2, with 13 bases in between. This CDR3 spans 14 amino acids. The protocol was immunoSEQ multiplex PCR, while the TCRdb copy is restricted to in-frame clones and leaves out a portion. Counted here are under 200,000 clones, approximately 92% occurring once; the ten biggest clones make up 1% to 1.5%. The sample was peripheral blood, taken on day 0 of AZD1222 vaccination. The chain is built from TRBV10-2 and TRBJ1-2; unclear D gene. The clonotype originates from an adult in good health. This CDR3 reads CASSRTDTNYGYTF. CDR3 bases: TGCGCCAGCAGCCGGACGGATACCAACTATGGCTACACCTTC.